The 23 T cell receptor beta chains below all came from one sample that was sequenced in a study of memory CD4+ T cells and cytomegalovirus serostatus. The assay was immunoSEQ multiplex PCR, and TCRdb's table has in-frame clones only and misses some. The table includes some 52,000 clones, roughly 80% detected once. The sort gate was single viable CD3+CD4+CD8-CD45RO+ cells for memory CD4+ T cells. Source material: memory CD4+ T cells from blood. The origin of the receptors is an adult in good health and CMV-seronegative.

V is TRBV6-1 and J is TRBJ2-2, with 10 bases identical to TRBD2. CDR3 length equals 14 residues. Germline V lookup: CDR1 MNHNS, CDR2 SASEGT. V lost 8 bases to trimming and J lost 5 bases; unmatched junction nucleotides: 5. The CDR3 loop reads CASVLAGPTGELFF. The DNA for the CDR3 is TGTGCCAGCGTACTAGCGGGGCCAACCGGGGAGCTGTTTTTT.

The chain carries TRBV4-3 and TRBJ1-5; D is uncertain. CDR1 is LGHNA and CDR2 is YSLEER in the germline V gene. The ends were cut back, 0 bases at V and 4 bases at J, with 10 bases in the middle. This CDR3 region has 15 residues. The DNA for the CDR3 is TGCGCCAGCAGCCAAGAGCTGACCCCGAATCAGCCCCAGCATTTT. As protein: CASSQELTPNQPQHF.

The V gene is TRBV30, the J gene TRBJ2-1; D not resolved. The CDR3 is 14 amino acids. V lost 3 bases to trimming and J lost 0 bases, with 9 bases between them. Germline lookup yields CDR1 GTSNPN and CDR2 SVGIG (reference sequence). The CDR3 region is CAWRRRSSYNEQFF. The CDR3 nucleotides are TGTGCCTGGAGACGTAGGAGCTCCTACAATGAGCAGTTCTTC.

This clone appeared a few times. This chain connects TRBV2 to TRBJ2-3; 8 positions agree with TRBD1. The CDR3 totals 14 residues. V lost 5 bases and J lost 4; bases outside the gene matches: 5. CDR1 is SNHLY and CDR2 is FYNNEI in the germline V gene. The CDR3 coding sequence is TGTGCCAGCAGTAGGGACAGGCCCGCAGATACGCAGTATTTT. Amino acids: CASSRDRPADTQYF.

The J gene is TRBJ1-2, the V gene TRBV5-4; D is perhaps TRBD1 (5 bases). Germline lookup yields CDR1 SGHNT and CDR2 YYREEE (reference sequence). The CDR3 covers 14 residues. The germline V and J ends were trimmed by 4 bases and 9 bases, with 19 bases remaining between them. The CDR3 here is CASSHTSGASSYTF. The CDR3, as DNA: TGTGCCAGCAGCCACACGTCCGGGGCGTCGAGCTACACCTTC.

This clone was seen once. The gene calls are TRBV29-1 and TRBJ1-2; D remains unclear. V was trimmed by 5 bases and J by 1 base, leaving 20 bases between them. CDR3 size: 16 residues. The V gene's germline CDR1 is SQVTM and CDR2 ANQGSEA. CDR3 bases: TGCAGCGTTTTATCCCCTGGTGACAAACTTAACTATGGCTACACCTTC. Amino acid sequence: CSVLSPGDKLNYGYTF.

This clone was seen just once. The rearrangement joins TRBV19 to TRBJ2-5; D tentatively reads TRBD1 or TRBD2 (5 bases each). V lost 4 bases, J lost 4 bases, and 16 bases lay in between. The CDR3 is 15 amino acids. Germline V gene sequence: CDR1 LNHDA, CDR2 SQIVND (reference sequence). The CDR3 spells CASSTPRGGGETQYF. The CDR3 DNA follows: TGTGCCAGTAGTACCCCCCGGGGCGGTGGAGAGACCCAGTACTTC.

CDR3 nucleotides: TGTGCCAGCAGCCACCACGACGGAGACACTGAAGCTTTCTTT. This codes for CASSHHDGDTEAFF. The J gene is TRBJ1-1, the V gene TRBV7-9; D not certain. Trimming took off 5 bases at V and 3 bases at J, with 13 bases between the two ends. CDR1 is SEHNR, CDR2 FQNEAQ, per germline (reference sequence). This CDR3 comprises 14 residues.

The rearrangement joins TRBV11-2 to TRBJ2-3; D is perhaps TRBD1 (5 bases). This CDR3 is 17 amino acids long. V lost 3 bases and J 2 bases, leaving 18 bases between the germline ends. CDR1 and CDR2 (germline): SGHAT, FQNNGV. CDR3 in DNA: TGTGCCAGCAGCTTGTCTCCAGGGATCCAACCCACAGATACGCAGTATTTT. Its translation: CASSLSPGIQPTDTQYF. Combining the CDR3 with reference TRBV11-2 and TRBJ2-3 gives the whole variable domain EAGVAQSPRYKIIEKRQSVAFWCNPISGHATLYWYQQILGQGPKLLIQFQNNGVVDDSQLPKDRFSAERLKGVDSTLKIQPAKLEDSAVYLCASSLSPGIQPTDTQYFGPGTRLTVL.

CDR3: CASGSLDNYGYTF. The CDR3 DNA reads TGTGCCAGCGGTAGTTTGGACAACTATGGCTACACCTTC. The chain has TRBV7-8 and TRBJ1-2; D not certain. Germline CDR1 is SGHVS and CDR2 is FQNEAQ. V lost 8 bases, J lost 2 bases, and 12 bases lay in between. This CDR3 region has 13 residues.

The chain employs TRBV28 and TRBJ2-2, with 9 bases lining up with TRBD2. V lost 5 bases, J lost 1 base, and 5 bases stayed unmatched. Looked up from germline, CDR1 is MDHEN and CDR2 is SYDVKM. The CDR3 is made up of 16 amino acids. In nucleotides, the CDR3 is TGTGCCAGCAGTCCAACAGCGGGGGGGAACACCGGGGAGCTGTTTTTT. Encoded protein: CASSPTAGGNTGELFF.

The J gene is TRBJ2-3, the V gene TRBV15, with TRBD1 identical over 7 bases. V was clipped by 1 base and J by 3 bases; unmatched bases: 10. CDR3 length equals 17 residues. The germline V gene has CDR1 LNHNV and CDR2 YYDKDF (reference sequence). The CDR3 is CATSRVVGQVTTDTQYF. CDR3 coding DNA: TGTGCCACCAGCAGAGTTGTCGGACAGGTTACTACAGATACGCAGTATTTT.

As concerns this clone: One junction end does not reproduce the germline sequence, and a read error may be involved. The genes are TRBV29-1 and TRBJ1-1; tentative D call: TRBD1 (6 bases). Germline-derived CDR1 and CDR2 are SQVTM and ANQGSEA. The CDR3 loop spans 14 amino acids. CDR3 bases: TGCAGCGGTGAATCACAGGGTGCGGACACTGAAGCTTTCTTT. Translated, it gives CSGESQGADTEAFF. Full variable domain (remainder filled in from reference TRBV29-1 and TRBJ1-1): SAVISQKPSRDICQRGTSLTIQCQVDSQVTMMFWYRQQPGQSLTLIATANQGSEATYESGFVIDKFPISRPNLTFSTLTVSNMSPEDSSIYLCSGESQGADTEAFFGQGTRLTVV.

The chain joins TRBV6-6 to TRBJ1-4; maybe TRBD1 (5 bases). The CDR3 contains 13 residues. Germline lookup yields CDR1 MNHNY and CDR2 SVGAGI (reference sequence). V dropped 9 bases and J dropped 7 bases, with 15 bases sitting between them. The CDR3 region is CASLRDLREKLFF. CDR3 bases: TGTGCCAGTCTCCGGGACTTGCGTGAAAAACTGTTTTTT.

The table lists this clone with a count of one. The chain is built from TRBV2 and TRBJ1-6; D ambiguous. The V gene lost 4 bases and the J gene lost 8 bases, with 9 bases spanning the gap. In germline, CDR1 is SNHLY, CDR2 FYNNEI. This CDR3 spans 13 amino acids. CDR3 sequence: CASSVLGDSPLHF. CDR3 nucleotides: TGTGCCAGCAGTGTACTCGGGGATTCACCCCTCCACTTT. The entire variable domain, with the rest obtained from reference TRBV2 and TRBJ1-6, is as follows: EPEVTQTPSHQVTQMGQEVILRCVPISNHLYFYWYRQILGQKVEFLVSFYNNEISEKSEIFDDQFSVERPDGSNFTLKIRSTKLEDSAMYFCASSVLGDSPLHFGNGTRLTVT.

In its sample, this clone is medium-sized. J is TRBJ1-6 and V is TRBV19; D remains unclear. Trimming pared 0 bases from V and 6 bases from J, leaving 9 bases between. Germline assignment: CDR1 LNHDA and CDR2 SQIVND (reference sequence). CDR3 length: 15 amino acids. The CDR3: CASSIDSGVNSPLHF. The CDR3, as DNA: TGTGCCAGTAGTATAGATTCAGGAGTTAATTCACCCCTCCACTTT.

This chain links TRBV11-3 with TRBJ1-1; D remains ambiguous. Looked up from germline, CDR1 is SGHNT and CDR2 is YENEEA. This CDR3 has 13 residues. V lost 2 bases and J lost 1, with 5 bases in between. DNA for the CDR3: TGTGCCAGCAGCTTACGGGGGAACACTGAAGCTTTCTTT. Its protein product is CASSLRGNTEAFF.

The chain uses TRBV6-6 and TRBJ2-1, with TRBD1 as a possible D gene (5 bases). The CDR3 loop spans 13 amino acids. V dropped 3 bases and J dropped 8 bases, with 11 bases sitting between them. Germline CDR1 reads MNHNY; CDR2 reads SVGAGI (reference sequence). The CDR3 is CASSYSWGYEQFF. The CDR3 region has the DNA TGTGCCAGCAGTTATAGTTGGGGCTATGAGCAGTTCTTC.

The genes are TRBV5-6 and TRBJ1-1, with D perhaps TRBD1 (6 bases). The CDR3 runs 16 residues. V gave up 1 base and J gave up 1 base, with 14 bases separating them. CDR1 and CDR2 (germline): SGHDT, YYEEEE. DNA of the CDR3: TGTGCCAGCAGCTTGCCCCTAAGACAGGAGAACACTGAAGCTTTCTTT. Protein sequence: CASSLPLRQENTEAFF.

The DNA of the CDR3 is TGTGCCAGTAGTATCTTGCTGGGTGGCTACGAGCAGTACTTC. It codes for CASSILLGGYEQYF. The genes are TRBV19 and TRBJ2-7; D gene uncertain. Trimming shortened V by 3 bases and J by 3 bases, and 12 bases separated the two germline ends. This CDR3 contains 14 residues. Germline V lookup: CDR1 LNHDA, CDR2 SQIVND (reference sequence).

There are a few counts of this clone. This rearrangement joins TRBV7-6 to TRBJ2-7; D perhaps matches TRBD1 (6 bases). Deletions cut 5 bases from V and 1 base from J, with 12 bases between. The germline V gene has CDR1 SGHVS and CDR2 FNYEAQ. CDR3 length equals 14 residues. CDR3: CASSVRGSSYEQYF. The CDR3 DNA sequence: TGTGCCAGCAGCGTAAGGGGGAGTTCCTACGAGCAGTACTTC.

This clone was observed once. The chain uses TRBV2 and TRBJ1-6; D may be TRBD1 (5 bases). The CDR3 extends over 15 amino acids. Germline CDR1 SNHLY, CDR2 FYNNEI. The ends were cut back, 0 bases at V and 12 bases at J, with 15 bases in the middle. The CDR3 region is CASSEASTGLLPLHF. DNA for the CDR3: TGTGCCAGCAGTGAAGCGAGTACAGGTCTTCTACCCCTCCACTTT.

The chain is built from TRBV4-1 and TRBJ1-1; D is perhaps TRBD1 (5 bases). From germline, CDR1 is MGHRA and CDR2 YSYEKL. The CDR3 spans 16 residues. V dropped 0 bases and J dropped 4 bases, with 15 bases sitting between them. The CDR3 nucleotides are TGCGCCAGCAGCCAAGATCGGGCCGGGGGAAGCACTGAAGCTTTCTTT. This encodes CASSQDRAGGSTEAFF.